Only a few counts were recorded for the clone carrying this T cell receptor (beta chain). What it recognizes is unknown. TCRdb processed the 5' RACE reads anew with MiXCR; each CDR3 protein has one entry. The profile covers about 240,000 distinct CDR3 sequences, with roughly a tenth appearing a single time and 10% taken by the ten largest. This record belongs to a study of identical twins. Study-wide points: Invariant T cells like MAIT and iNKT could partly confound the zero-insertion analyses. Carriage of fewer insertions was seen in abundant cord blood beta clonotypes, whereas memory repertoires showed none.

CDR1 is SGHAT, CDR2 FQNNGV, per germline. The ends lost 4 bases at V and 0 bases at J; junction bases unmatched: 8. This CDR3 region has 16 residues. The rearrangement uses TRBV11-2 and TRBJ1-1; 7 bases fit TRBD1. This TCR was recovered from a man aged 45-65 years in good health. Sequencing was done on a sample of memory T cells sorted from blood. DNA for the CDR3: TGTGCCAGCAGCTCAACAGGGGACCCCATGAACACTGAAGCTTTCTTT. Encoded protein: CASSSTGDPMNTEAFF.